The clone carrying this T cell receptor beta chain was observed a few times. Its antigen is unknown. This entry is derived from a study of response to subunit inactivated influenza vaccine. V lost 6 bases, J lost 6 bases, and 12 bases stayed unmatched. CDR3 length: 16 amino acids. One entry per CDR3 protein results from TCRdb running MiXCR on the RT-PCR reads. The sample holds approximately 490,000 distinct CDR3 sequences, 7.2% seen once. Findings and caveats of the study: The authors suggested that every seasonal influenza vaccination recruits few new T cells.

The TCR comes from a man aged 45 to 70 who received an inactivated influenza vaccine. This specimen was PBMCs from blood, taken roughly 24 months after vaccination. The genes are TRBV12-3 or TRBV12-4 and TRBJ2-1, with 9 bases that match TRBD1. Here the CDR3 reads CASRPGGTGTGNEQFF. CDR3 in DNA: TGTGCCAGCAGGCCGGGCGGGACAGGGACCGGCAATGAGCAGTTCTTC.